This T cell receptor (beta chain) was sequenced for a study of a mutant IDH1 vaccine in newly diagnosed glioma. On the study more broadly: The sex distribution of treated patients was about 62% male and around 40% female, with a mean age of 40.4 years. Before enrollment, patients got radiotherapy alone, temozolomide alone, or mostly the combination.

Sample time point: week 47, end of study. Each vaccine dose was 300 ug of mutant IDH1 20-mer peptide, with topical imiquimod. Each of the donors came in with new WHO grade 3 or 4 astrocytomas that were IDH1-mutant and ATRX-lost. With respect to this clone: Its antigen is unidentified.

This table comes from immunoSEQ multiplex PCR, and its TCRdb copy is limited to in-frame clones, with some not included. The top ten hold approximately 3.4% of the sample, which has about 54,000 clones, around 83% seen once. The specimen was PBMCs, collected from a glioma patient whose treatment included an IDH1 peptide vaccine. The source is a woman aged 45-65 years with glioma.

For the CDR3, the DNA is TGCACCAGCAGCCAGACGACACACTACCGGAGAACTAATGAAAAACTGTTTTTT. It specifies CTSSQTTHYRRTNEKLFF. V and J are TRBV1 and TRBJ1-4. TRBV1 is tagged as a pseudogene. The CDR3 length is 18 residues.